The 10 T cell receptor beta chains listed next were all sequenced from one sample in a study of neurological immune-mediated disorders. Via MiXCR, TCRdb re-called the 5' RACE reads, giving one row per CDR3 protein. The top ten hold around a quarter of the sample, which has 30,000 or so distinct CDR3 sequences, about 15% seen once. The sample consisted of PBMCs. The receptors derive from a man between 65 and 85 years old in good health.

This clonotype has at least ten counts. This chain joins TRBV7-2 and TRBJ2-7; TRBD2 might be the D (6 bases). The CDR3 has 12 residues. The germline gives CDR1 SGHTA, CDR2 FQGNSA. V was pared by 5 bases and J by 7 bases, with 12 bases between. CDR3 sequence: CASSGGLREQYF. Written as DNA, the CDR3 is TGTGCCAGCAGCGGGGGACTTCGGGAGCAGTACTTC. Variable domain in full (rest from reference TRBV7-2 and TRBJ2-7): GAGVSQSPSNKVTEKGKDVELRCDPISGHTALYWYRQSLGQGLEFLIYFQGNSAPDKSGLPSDRFSAERTGGSVSTLTIQRTQQEDSAVYLCASSGGLREQYFGPGTRLTVT.

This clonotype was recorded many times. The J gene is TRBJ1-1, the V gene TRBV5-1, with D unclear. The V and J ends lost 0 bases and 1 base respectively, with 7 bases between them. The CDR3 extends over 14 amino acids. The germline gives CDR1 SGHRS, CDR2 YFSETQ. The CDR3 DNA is TGCGCCAGCAGCTTGGGGGTGAAGAACACTGAAGCTTTCTTT. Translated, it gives CASSLGVKNTEAFF. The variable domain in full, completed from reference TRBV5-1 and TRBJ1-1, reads KAGVTQTPRYLIKTRGQQVTLSCSPISGHRSVSWYQQTPGQGLQFLFEYFSETQRNKGNFPGRFSGRQFSNSRSEMNVSTLELGDSALYLCASSLGVKNTEAFFGQGTRLTVV.

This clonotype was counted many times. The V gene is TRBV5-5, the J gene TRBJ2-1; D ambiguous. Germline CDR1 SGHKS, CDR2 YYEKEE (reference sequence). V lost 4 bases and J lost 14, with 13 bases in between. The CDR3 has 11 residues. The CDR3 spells CASSLGRSEFF. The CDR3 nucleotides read TGTGCCAGCAGCCTAGGACGGAGTGAGTTCTTC.

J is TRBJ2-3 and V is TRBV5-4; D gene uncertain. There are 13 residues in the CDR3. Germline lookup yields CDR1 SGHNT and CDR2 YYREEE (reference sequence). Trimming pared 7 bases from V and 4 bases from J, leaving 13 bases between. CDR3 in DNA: TGTGCCAGCTTGGCACCAACGGCAGATACGCAGTATTTT. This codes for CASLAPTADTQYF.

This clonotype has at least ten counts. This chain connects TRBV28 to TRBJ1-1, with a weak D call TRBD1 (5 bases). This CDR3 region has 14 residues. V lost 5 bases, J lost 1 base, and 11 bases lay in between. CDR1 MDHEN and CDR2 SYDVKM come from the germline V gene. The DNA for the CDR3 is TGTGCCAGCAGTCTGGGGGTCCAGAACACTGAAGCTTTCTTT. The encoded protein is CASSLGVQNTEAFF.

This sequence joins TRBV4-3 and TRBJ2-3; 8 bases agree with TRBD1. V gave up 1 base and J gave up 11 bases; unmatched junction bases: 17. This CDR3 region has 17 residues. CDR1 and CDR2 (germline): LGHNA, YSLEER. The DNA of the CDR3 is TGCGCCAGCAGCCAAGTTACAGGGGGTCCGAACACCGGGGAGCAGTATTTT. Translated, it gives CASSQVTGGPNTGEQYF.

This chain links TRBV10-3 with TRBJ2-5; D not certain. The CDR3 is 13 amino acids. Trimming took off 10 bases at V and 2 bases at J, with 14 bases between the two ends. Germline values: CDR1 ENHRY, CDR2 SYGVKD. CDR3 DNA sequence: TGTGCCACCCGACGGGCGGATCAAGAGACCCAGTACTTC. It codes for CATRRADQETQYF.

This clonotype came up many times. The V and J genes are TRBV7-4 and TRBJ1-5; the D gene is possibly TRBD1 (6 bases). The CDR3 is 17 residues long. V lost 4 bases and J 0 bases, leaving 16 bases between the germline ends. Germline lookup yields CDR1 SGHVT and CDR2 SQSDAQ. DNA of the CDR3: TGTGCCAGCAGCTACGCTTACAGGGAAAATAGCAATCAGCCCCAGCATTTT. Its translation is CASSYAYRENSNQPQHF. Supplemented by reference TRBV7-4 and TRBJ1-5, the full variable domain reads GAGVSQSPRYKVAKRGRDVALRCDSISGHVTLYWYRQTLGQGSEVLTYSQSDAQRDKSGRPSGRFSAERPERSVSTLKIQRTEQGDSAVYLCASSYAYRENSNQPQHFGDGTRLSIL.

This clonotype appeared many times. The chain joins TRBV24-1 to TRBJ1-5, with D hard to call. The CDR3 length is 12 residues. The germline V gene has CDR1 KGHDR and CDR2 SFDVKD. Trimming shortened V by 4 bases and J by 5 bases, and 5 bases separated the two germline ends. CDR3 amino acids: CATSDSYQPQHF. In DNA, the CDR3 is TGTGCCACCAGTGACTCTTATCAGCCCCAGCATTTT.

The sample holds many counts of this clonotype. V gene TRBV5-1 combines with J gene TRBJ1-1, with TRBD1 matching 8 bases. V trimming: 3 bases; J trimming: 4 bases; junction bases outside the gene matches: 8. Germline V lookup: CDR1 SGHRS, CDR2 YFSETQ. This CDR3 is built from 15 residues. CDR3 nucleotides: TGCGCCAGCAGCTCAGGACAGGGTGGGATCACTGAAGCTTTCTTT. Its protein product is CASSSGQGGITEAFF.